The 30 T cell receptor beta chains reported below all come from one sample, sequenced in a study of shared clonotypes between healthy human individuals. Positively selected for CCR7, the CD45RO-negative cells used as naive CD8 cells excluded terminally differentiated effector memory CD45RA+ cells. Using immunoSEQ multiplex PCR, the repertoire was profiled, and TCRdb retains in-frame clones only, with some absent. The table shows approximately 2,000,000 clones, with around 93% occurring only once. The sample was naive CD8+ T cells from PBMCs. These TCRs come from a man aged 18 to 30 in good health. Some clones in this sample may be carry-over from other donors' samples.

This clone came up a few times. Other nucleotide sequences in the sample specify the same CDR3. The chain links TRBV5-1 to TRBJ2-7, with TRBD2 matching over 10 bases. The germline CDR1 and CDR2 sequences are SGHRS and YFSETQ. The CDR3 sequence is 15 residues long. V dropped 0 bases and J dropped 3; count of bases not matched to a gene: 3. CDR3: CASSLDPSGSYEQYF. The CDR3 region has the DNA TGCGCCAGCAGCTTGGATCCTAGCGGGAGCTACGAGCAGTACTTC. Full variable domain (outside the CDR3, taken from reference TRBV5-1 and TRBJ2-7): KAGVTQTPRYLIKTRGQQVTLSCSPISGHRSVSWYQQTPGQGLQFLFEYFSETQRNKGNFPGRFSGRQFSNSRSEMNVSTLELGDSALYLCASSLDPSGSYEQYFGPGTRLTVT.

This chain joins TRBV7-2 and TRBJ1-2; a weak D match, TRBD1 (5 bases). CDR3 length equals 14 residues. V was pared by 4 bases and J by 7 bases, with 16 bases between. From germline, CDR1 is SGHTA and CDR2 FQGNSA. In DNA form, the CDR3 reads TGTGCCAGCAGCTGGGGGGAGGGAGGACGTGGCTACACCTTC. It codes for CASSWGEGGRGYTF.

The gene calls are TRBV4-1 and TRBJ2-7; 8 nucleotides match TRBD1. Germline CDR1 and CDR2: MGHRA and YSYEKL. With V trimmed by 0 bases and J by 4 bases, 11 bases remained unmatched. The CDR3 consists of 17 residues. The CDR3 spells CASSQDLNRGTAYEQYF. CDR3 nucleotides: TGCGCCAGCAGCCAAGATTTGAACAGGGGGACAGCATACGAGCAGTACTTC.

The chain couples TRBV6-5 to TRBJ2-1; D possibly corresponds to TRBD2 (6 bases). V dropped 0 bases and J dropped 3 bases, with 12 bases sitting between them. Germline CDR1 is MNHEY and CDR2 is SVGAGI. The length of the CDR3 is 16 residues. CDR3 sequence: CASSYSSGEHYNEQFF. Written as DNA, the CDR3 is TGTGCCAGCAGTTACTCGTCGGGGGAACACTACAATGAGCAGTTCTTC.

This rearrangement joins TRBV10-3 to TRBJ2-1; a possible D gene is TRBD2 (6 bases). The CDR3 sequence is 16 residues long. Between the trimmed V and J ends, which lost 3 bases and 2 bases, there was a span of 14 bases. Germline V gives CDR1 ENHRY, CDR2 SYGVKD. The CDR3 DNA is TGTGCCATCAGTGATTCGGGGGACCGGACCTACAATGAGCAGTTCTTC. Residues: CAISDSGDRTYNEQFF.

DNA for the CDR3: TGTGCCAGCAGCCGAACGACTAGCGGGAGAAATGAGCAGTTCTTC. This translates into CASSRTTSGRNEQFF. V usage is TRBV27 and J usage is TRBJ2-1; 12 nucleotides align to TRBD2. CDR1 is MNHEY, CDR2 SMNVEV, per germline (reference sequence). CDR3 length equals 15 residues. The J segment lost 7 bases and the V segment lost 6 bases, leaving 7 bases of the junction unmatched.

The V gene is TRBV2, the J gene TRBJ2-7; 8 bases align to TRBD2. This CDR3 is 15 amino acids long. Trimming cost V 7 bases and J 2 bases; bases outside gene matches: 10. Germline V gene data show CDR1 as SNHLY and CDR2 as FYNNEI. In DNA, the CDR3 is TGTGCCAGCATCCAACCCGGGACTAGGACCTACGAGCAGTACTTC. This translates into CASIQPGTRTYEQYF.

The CDR3 nucleotides are TGTGCCAGCAGTCTCCTGGGACTAGCGGGAGAGACCGGGGAGCTGTTTTTT. Translating gives CASSLLGLAGETGELFF. The chain uses TRBV27 and TRBJ2-2, with 14 bases identical to TRBD2. Germline assignment: CDR1 MNHEY and CDR2 SMNVEV (reference sequence). The CDR3 sequence is 17 residues long. V lost 5 bases, J lost 5 bases, and 7 bases stayed unmatched.

A single count supports this clone. This specimen includes other DNA sequences encoding the same CDR3. V is TRBV27 and J is TRBJ1-1, with a weak D call TRBD1 (5 bases). Trimming removed 3 bases from V and 0 bases from J, with 11 bases in between. Germline V gives CDR1 MNHEY, CDR2 SMNVEV (reference sequence). The CDR3 runs 15 residues. The CDR3 sequence is CASSLGDGMNTEAFF. The CDR3 nucleotides read TGTGCCAGCAGTTTGGGGGACGGGATGAACACTGAAGCTTTCTTT.

This chain uses TRBV5-4 with TRBJ2-5; 12 positions match TRBD2. Germline V gene data show CDR1 as SGHNT and CDR2 as YYREEE (reference sequence). This CDR3 has 18 amino acids. Losses at the gene ends were 1 base for V and 2 bases for J; bases not matched to a gene: 9. The CDR3 DNA reads TGTGCCAGCAGCTTGTTGACTAGCGGGAGAGGCGAACAAGAGACCCAGTACTTC. Translated: CASSLLTSGRGEQETQYF.

The V and J genes are TRBV2 and TRBJ2-1; TRBD1 or TRBD2 may be the D gene (5 bases each). The CDR3 runs 15 residues. Trimming removed 3 bases from V and 3 bases from J, with 12 bases in between. CDR1 SNHLY and CDR2 FYNNEI come from the germline V gene. For the CDR3, the DNA is TGTGCCAGCAGTGATTTGGGGGAACTCTACAATGAGCAGTTCTTC. Residues: CASSDLGELYNEQFF.

V usage is TRBV9 and J usage is TRBJ2-1; the D gene is possibly TRBD1 (5 bases). Germline lookup yields CDR1 SGDLS and CDR2 YYNGEE. Trimming removed 3 bases from V and 4 bases from J, with 14 bases in between. The length of the CDR3 is 15 residues. The CDR3 reads CASSGARASYNEQFF. The CDR3 nucleotides are TGTGCCAGCAGCGGAGCCAGGGCTTCATACAATGAGCAGTTCTTC.

The chain recombines TRBV30 with TRBJ1-5, with unresolved D. The CDR3 extends over 14 amino acids. The V gene lost 2 bases and the J gene lost 5 bases, with 13 bases spanning the gap. CDR1 is GTSNPN, CDR2 SVGIG, per germline (reference sequence). The DNA of the CDR3 is TGTGCCTGGAGTCTATCCGGGTCCTATCAGCCCCAGCATTTT. Translation gives CAWSLSGSYQPQHF.

The chain combines TRBV4-2 with TRBJ1-6; 9 nucleotides match TRBD1. The length of the CDR3 is 15 residues. V lost 1 base to trimming and J lost 10 bases; unmatched junction nucleotides: 5. Germline V gene data show CDR1 as LGHNA and CDR2 as YNFKEQ. In nucleotides, the CDR3 is TGTGCCAGCAGCCAAGGACAGGGGGAAAGCTCACCCCTCCACTTT. It specifies CASSQGQGESSPLHF.

The table lists this clone with a count of one. The CDR3 loop is CASSGASRSYEQYF. The DNA of the CDR3 is TGTGCCAGCAGCGGGGCTTCAAGGTCCTACGAGCAGTACTTC. V is TRBV5-5 and J is TRBJ2-7; D is possibly TRBD1 (5 bases). The CDR3 contains 14 residues. Looked up from germline, CDR1 is SGHKS and CDR2 is YYEKEE (reference sequence). V dropped 4 bases and J dropped 1 base, with 12 bases sitting between them.

The chain carries TRBV6-5 and TRBJ1-5; D gene ambiguous. The CDR3 is 16 residues long. Trimming shortened V by 2 bases and J by 0 bases, and 11 bases separated the two germline ends. CDR1 is MNHEY and CDR2 is SVGAGI in the germline V gene. CDR3 sequence reads: CASSYERPPSNQPQHF. The CDR3, as DNA: TGTGCCAGCAGTTACGAACGGCCTCCTAGCAATCAGCCCCAGCATTTT.

This clone came up once. The CDR3 here is CASSASGAGGPGGEQYF. CDR3 bases: TGTGCCAGCAGCGCCTCAGGGGCCGGCGGTCCAGGAGGCGAGCAGTACTTC. J is TRBJ2-7 and V is TRBV9; perhaps TRBD1 as D (6 bases). V lost 3 bases and J 6 bases, leaving 25 bases between the germline ends. CDR1 and CDR2 (germline): SGDLS, YYNGEE. This CDR3 is built from 17 residues.

This clone was observed once. The same CDR3 is also encoded by other DNA sequences in this sample. The chain joins TRBV27 to TRBJ1-1; no reliable D call. This CDR3 region has 11 residues. V was shortened by 3 bases and J by 7 bases, with 6 bases between the two germline ends. Germline V gives CDR1 MNHEY, CDR2 SMNVEV (reference sequence). The chain's CDR3 is CASSFGLEAFF. The CDR3 bases are TGTGCCAGCAGTTTTGGGCTTGAAGCTTTCTTT.

The rearrangement links TRBV28 to TRBJ1-5, with D perhaps matching TRBD1 (6 bases). Trimming took 4 bases from V and 6 from J, leaving 13 bases between them. The CDR3 loop spans 14 amino acids. CDR1 and CDR2 from the germline V gene are MDHEN and SYDVKM. The CDR3 sequence is CASSSGVGGQPQHF. The CDR3 nucleotides read TGTGCCAGCAGTTCAGGGGTGGGGGGTCAGCCCCAGCATTTT.

V gene TRBV6-5 combines with J gene TRBJ1-1; D not resolved. CDR1 is MNHEY, CDR2 SVGAGI, per germline. This CDR3 spans 13 amino acids. V gave up 0 bases and J gave up 3 bases, with 5 bases separating them. CDR3: CASSYSPDTEAFF. The CDR3 DNA reads TGTGCCAGCAGTTACTCCCCGGACACTGAAGCTTTCTTT.

The gene calls are TRBV4-1 and TRBJ2-7; the D is unclear. The CDR3 extends over 16 amino acids. The germline CDR1 and CDR2 sequences are MGHRA and YSYEKL. V was pared by 6 bases and J by 0 bases, with 18 bases between. The CDR3 DNA sequence: TGCGCCAGCAGTCTCCCGGGTGCCGCTAGCTCCTACGAGCAGTACTTC. It specifies CASSLPGAASSYEQYF.

This chain joins TRBV6-5 and TRBJ1-1, with D uncertain. Trimming removed 8 bases from V and 0 bases from J, with 13 bases in between. CDR1 is MNHEY, CDR2 SVGAGI, per germline. This CDR3 region has 14 residues. CDR3 nucleotide sequence: TGTGCCAGCGTCGCGTCTTTAATGAACACTGAAGCTTTCTTT. Translating gives CASVASLMNTEAFF.

This chain connects TRBV27 to TRBJ2-7; 10 bases match TRBD2. Germline values: CDR1 MNHEY, CDR2 SMNVEV (reference sequence). This CDR3 is 17 amino acids long. V was clipped by 2 bases and J by 7 bases; unmatched bases: 14. In DNA form, the CDR3 reads TGTGCCAGCAGTTTAAACTCAGGAAGCGGGAGGGCGCGGGAGCAGTACTTC. It encodes CASSLNSGSGRAREQYF.

The rearrangement links TRBV27 to TRBJ1-5; 8 nucleotides agree with TRBD1. The trim removed 7 bases at V and 7 bases at J, leaving 9 bases unmatched. CDR3 length: 14 amino acids. The germline gives CDR1 MNHEY, CDR2 SMNVEV (reference sequence). In DNA form, the CDR3 reads TGTGCCAGCACCCCCAGGGGGCTAAGGCAGCCCCAGCATTTT. Encoded protein: CASTPRGLRQPQHF.

The chain uses TRBV5-1 and TRBJ2-7, with no clear D. The CDR3 loop spans 12 amino acids. V gave up 2 bases and J gave up 2 bases, with 5 bases separating them. Germline V gene sequence: CDR1 SGHRS, CDR2 YFSETQ. The CDR3 sequence is CASSFGPYEQYF. CDR3 sequence (DNA): TGCGCCAGCAGCTTTGGGCCCTACGAGCAGTACTTC.

The gene calls are TRBV7-3 and TRBJ2-3, with 11 bases fitting TRBD2. This CDR3 is built from 15 residues. Per the germline V gene, CDR1 is SGHTA and CDR2 is FQGTGA. With V trimmed by 5 bases and J by 4 bases, 5 bases remained unmatched. The CDR3 sequence: CASSKGTSGPDTQYF. For the CDR3, the DNA is TGTGCCAGCAGCAAAGGGACTAGCGGCCCAGATACGCAGTATTTT.

The CDR3 loop reads CASRHGDVEAFF. Here the CDR3 DNA reads TGTGCCAGCAGGCATGGGGACGTTGAAGCTTTCTTT. The genes are TRBV11-2 and TRBJ1-1; D is perhaps TRBD1 (5 bases). The V end lost 6 bases, the J end lost 7 bases, and 12 bases lay between the germline ends. This CDR3 has 12 amino acids. Germline V gene lookup returns CDR1 SGHAT and CDR2 FQNNGV.

This clone was counted a single time. The chain carries TRBV5-4 and TRBJ2-7, with D possibly matching TRBD2 (5 bases). The V and J ends lost 2 bases and 3 bases respectively, with 9 bases between them. The CDR3 consists of 13 residues. Germline CDR1 is SGHNT and CDR2 is YYREEE (reference sequence). The CDR3 reads CASSFNRDYEQYF. The CDR3 DNA is TGTGCCAGCAGCTTCAACCGGGACTACGAGCAGTACTTC.

This chain connects TRBV29-1 to TRBJ1-2; unclear D gene. The CDR3 runs 16 residues. Trimming left V 6 bases short and J 4 bases short, with 24 bases between. Germline V gene data show CDR1 as SQVTM and CDR2 as ANQGSEA. The CDR3 DNA follows: TGCAGCGTCCGGTGGGAGCGAGGGAATTCCCCCTATGGCTACACCTTC. Translation gives CSVRWERGNSPYGYTF.

This sequence joins TRBV15 and TRBJ1-1, with D maybe TRBD1 (6 bases). The CDR3 has 16 amino acids. The V gene's germline CDR1 is LNHNV and CDR2 YYDKDF (reference sequence). V lost 5 bases and J 1 base, leaving 17 bases between the germline ends. This CDR3 is CATSLRPGAPNTEAFF. The CDR3 region has the DNA TGTGCCACCAGCCTTAGGCCAGGGGCACCGAACACTGAAGCTTTCTTT.